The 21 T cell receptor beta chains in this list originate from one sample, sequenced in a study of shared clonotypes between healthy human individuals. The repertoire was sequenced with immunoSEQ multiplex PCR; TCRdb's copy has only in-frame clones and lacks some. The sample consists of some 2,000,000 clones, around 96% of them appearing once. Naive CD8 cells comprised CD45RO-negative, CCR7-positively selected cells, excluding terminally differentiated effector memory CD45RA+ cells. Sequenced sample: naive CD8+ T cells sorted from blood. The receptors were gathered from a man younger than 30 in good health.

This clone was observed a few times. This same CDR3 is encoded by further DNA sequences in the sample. CDR3 DNA: TGTGCCAGCAGCCTTTATGAAGCTTTCTTT. Amino acids: CASSLYEAFF. The gene calls are TRBV2 and TRBJ1-1; D unclear. This CDR3 has 10 amino acids. V lost 6 bases and J 7 bases, leaving 6 bases between the germline ends. Germline CDR1 is SNHLY and CDR2 is FYNNEI.

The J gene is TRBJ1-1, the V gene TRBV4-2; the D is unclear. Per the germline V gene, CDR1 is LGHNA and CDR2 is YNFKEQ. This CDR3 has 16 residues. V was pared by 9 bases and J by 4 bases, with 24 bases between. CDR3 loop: CASPKELREGGTEAFF. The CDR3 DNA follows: TGTGCCAGTCCGAAGGAACTAAGGGAGGGCGGCACTGAAGCTTTCTTT.

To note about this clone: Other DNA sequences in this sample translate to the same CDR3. CDR3 sequence (DNA): TGCGCCAGCAGCCAGGGACCCGGGGCCCAAGAGACCCAGTACTTC. It codes for CASSQGPGAQETQYF. The rearrangement joins TRBV4-1 to TRBJ2-5, with D perhaps matching TRBD1 or TRBD2 (5 bases each). This CDR3 comprises 15 residues. V lost 3 bases and J lost 1, with 12 bases in between. Germline V lookup: CDR1 MGHRA, CDR2 YSYEKL.

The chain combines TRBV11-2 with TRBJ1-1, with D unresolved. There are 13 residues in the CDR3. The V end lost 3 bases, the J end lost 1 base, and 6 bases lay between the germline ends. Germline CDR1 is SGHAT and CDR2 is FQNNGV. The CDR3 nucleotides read TGTGCCAGCAGCTTGGATCAGAACACTGAAGCTTTCTTT. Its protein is CASSLDQNTEAFF.

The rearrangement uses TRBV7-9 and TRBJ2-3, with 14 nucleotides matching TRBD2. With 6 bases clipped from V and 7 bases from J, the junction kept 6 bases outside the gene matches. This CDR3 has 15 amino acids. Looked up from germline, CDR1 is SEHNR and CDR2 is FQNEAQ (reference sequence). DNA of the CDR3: TGTGCCAGCAGGCAGACTAGCGGGGGGGCTCATACGCAGTATTTT. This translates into CASRQTSGGAHTQYF.

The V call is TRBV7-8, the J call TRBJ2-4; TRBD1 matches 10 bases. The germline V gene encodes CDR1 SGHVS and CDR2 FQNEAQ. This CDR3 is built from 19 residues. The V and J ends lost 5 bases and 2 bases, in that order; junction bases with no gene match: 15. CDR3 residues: CASSLEGTGAPSSKNIQYF. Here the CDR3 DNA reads TGTGCCAGCAGCCTAGAGGGGACAGGGGCACCCTCGTCCAAAAACATTCAGTACTTC.

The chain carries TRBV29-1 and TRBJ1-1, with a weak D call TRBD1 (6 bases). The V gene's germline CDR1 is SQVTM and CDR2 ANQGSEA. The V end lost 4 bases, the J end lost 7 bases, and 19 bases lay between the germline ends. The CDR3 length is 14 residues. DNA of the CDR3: TGCAGCGTTGTCCGTCGGGGGCGAAATCTTGAAGCTTTCTTT. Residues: CSVVRRGRNLEAFF. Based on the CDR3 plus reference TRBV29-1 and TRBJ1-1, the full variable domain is SAVISQKPSRDICQRGTSLTIQCQVDSQVTMMFWYRQQPGQSLTLIATANQGSEATYESGFVIDKFPISRPNLTFSTLTVSNMSPEDSSIYLCSVVRRGRNLEAFFGQGTRLTVV.

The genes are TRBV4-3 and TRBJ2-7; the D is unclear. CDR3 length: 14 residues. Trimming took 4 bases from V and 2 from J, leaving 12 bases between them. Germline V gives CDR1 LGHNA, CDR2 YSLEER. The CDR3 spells CASSPSRAAYEQYF. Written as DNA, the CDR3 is TGCGCCAGCAGCCCCTCAAGGGCAGCCTACGAGCAGTACTTC.

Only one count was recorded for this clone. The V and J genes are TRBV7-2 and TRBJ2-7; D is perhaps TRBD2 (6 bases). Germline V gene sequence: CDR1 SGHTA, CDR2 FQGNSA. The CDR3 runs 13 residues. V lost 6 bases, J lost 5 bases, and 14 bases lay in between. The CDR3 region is CASRTAGLNEQYF. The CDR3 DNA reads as TGTGCCAGCAGGACCGCGGGGCTTAACGAGCAGTACTTC.

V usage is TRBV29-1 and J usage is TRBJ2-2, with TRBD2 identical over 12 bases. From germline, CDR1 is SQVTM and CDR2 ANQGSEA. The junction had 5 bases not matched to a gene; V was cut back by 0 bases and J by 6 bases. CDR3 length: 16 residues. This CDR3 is CSVEDQGLAGSGELFF. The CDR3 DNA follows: TGCAGCGTTGAAGATCAAGGACTAGCGGGGTCCGGGGAGCTGTTTTTT.

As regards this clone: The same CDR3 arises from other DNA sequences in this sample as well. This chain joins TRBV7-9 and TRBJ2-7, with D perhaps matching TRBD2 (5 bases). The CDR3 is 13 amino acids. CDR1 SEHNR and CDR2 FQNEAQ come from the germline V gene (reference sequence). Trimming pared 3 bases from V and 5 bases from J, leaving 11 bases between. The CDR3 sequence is CASSFGESHEQYF. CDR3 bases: TGTGCCAGCAGCTTCGGGGAAAGCCACGAGCAGTACTTC. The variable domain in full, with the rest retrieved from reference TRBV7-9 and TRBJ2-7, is DTGVSQNPRHKITKRGQNVTFRCDPISEHNRLYWYRQTLGQGPEFLTYFQNEAQLEKSRLLSDRFSAERPKGSFSTLEIQRTEQGDSAMYLCASSFGESHEQYFGPGTRLTVT.

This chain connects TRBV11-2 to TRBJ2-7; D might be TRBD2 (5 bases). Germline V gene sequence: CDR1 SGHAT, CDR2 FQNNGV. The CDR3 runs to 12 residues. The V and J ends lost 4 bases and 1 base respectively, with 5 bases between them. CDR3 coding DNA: TGTGCCAGCAGCTGGAGGTCCTACGAGCAGTACTTC. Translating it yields CASSWRSYEQYF.

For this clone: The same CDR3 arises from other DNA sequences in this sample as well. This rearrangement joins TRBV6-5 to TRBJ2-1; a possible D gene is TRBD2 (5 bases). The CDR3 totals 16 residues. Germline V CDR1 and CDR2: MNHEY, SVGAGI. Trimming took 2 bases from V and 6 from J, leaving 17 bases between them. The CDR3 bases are TGTGCCAGCAGTTACCTGGCCGGCGGGCCCCTCAATGAGCAGTTCTTC. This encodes CASSYLAGGPLNEQFF.

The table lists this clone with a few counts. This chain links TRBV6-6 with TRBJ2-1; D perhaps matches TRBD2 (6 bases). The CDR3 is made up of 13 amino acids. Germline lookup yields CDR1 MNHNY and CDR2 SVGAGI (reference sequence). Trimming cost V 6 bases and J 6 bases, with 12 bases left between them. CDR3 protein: CASRPLAGNEQFF. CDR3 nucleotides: TGTGCCAGCAGACCACTAGCAGGCAATGAGCAGTTCTTC.

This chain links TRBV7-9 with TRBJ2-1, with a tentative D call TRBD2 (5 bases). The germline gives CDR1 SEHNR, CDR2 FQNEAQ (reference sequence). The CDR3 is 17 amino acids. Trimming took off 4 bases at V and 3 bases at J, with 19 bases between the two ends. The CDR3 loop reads CASSSLARGPGYNEQFF. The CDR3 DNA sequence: TGTGCCAGCAGCTCCCTAGCCCGTGGGCCAGGCTACAATGAGCAGTTCTTC. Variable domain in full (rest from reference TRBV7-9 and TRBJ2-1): DTGVSQNPRHKITKRGQNVTFRCDPISEHNRLYWYRQTLGQGPEFLTYFQNEAQLEKSRLLSDRFSAERPKGSFSTLEIQRTEQGDSAMYLCASSSLARGPGYNEQFFGPGTRLTVL.

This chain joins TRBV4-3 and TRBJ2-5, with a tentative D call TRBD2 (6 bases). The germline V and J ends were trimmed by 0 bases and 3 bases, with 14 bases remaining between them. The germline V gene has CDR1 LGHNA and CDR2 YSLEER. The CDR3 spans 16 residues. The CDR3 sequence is CASSQDHVTGEETQYF. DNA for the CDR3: TGCGCCAGCAGCCAAGATCACGTGACGGGAGAAGAGACCCAGTACTTC.

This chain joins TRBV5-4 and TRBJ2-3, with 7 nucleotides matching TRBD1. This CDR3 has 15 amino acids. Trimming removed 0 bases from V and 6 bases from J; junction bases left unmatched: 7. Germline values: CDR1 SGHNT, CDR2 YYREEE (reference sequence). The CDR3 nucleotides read TGTGCCAGCAGCTTGGTTGGGCAGGGGGAGGATACGCAGTATTTT. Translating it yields CASSLVGQGEDTQYF.

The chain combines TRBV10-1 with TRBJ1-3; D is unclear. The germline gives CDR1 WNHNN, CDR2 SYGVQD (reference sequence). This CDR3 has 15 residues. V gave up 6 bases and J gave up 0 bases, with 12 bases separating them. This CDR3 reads CASSHTLDSGNTIYF. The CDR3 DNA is TGCGCCAGCAGCCACACTTTGGACTCTGGAAACACCATATATTTT.

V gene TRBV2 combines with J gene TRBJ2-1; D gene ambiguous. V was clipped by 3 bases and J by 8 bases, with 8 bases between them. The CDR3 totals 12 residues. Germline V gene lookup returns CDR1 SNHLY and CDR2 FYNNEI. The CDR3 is CASSEDVDEQFF. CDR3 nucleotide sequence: TGTGCCAGCAGTGAGGACGTCGATGAGCAGTTCTTC.

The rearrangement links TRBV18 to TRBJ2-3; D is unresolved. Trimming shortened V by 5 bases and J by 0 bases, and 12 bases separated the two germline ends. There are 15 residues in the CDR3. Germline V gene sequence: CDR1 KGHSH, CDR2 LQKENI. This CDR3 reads CASSYQVGSTDTQYF. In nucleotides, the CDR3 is TGTGCCAGCTCATACCAAGTAGGTAGCACAGATACGCAGTATTTT.

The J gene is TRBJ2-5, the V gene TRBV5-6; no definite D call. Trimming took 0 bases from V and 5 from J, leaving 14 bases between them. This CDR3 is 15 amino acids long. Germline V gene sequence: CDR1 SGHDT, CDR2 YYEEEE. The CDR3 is CASSLAQEAWETQYF. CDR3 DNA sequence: TGTGCCAGCAGCTTGGCTCAGGAAGCTTGGGAGACCCAGTACTTC.